Detailed here is one T cell receptor (beta chain). Its specific antigen is unknown. The sample belongs to a study of cytomegalovirus exposure and HLA in healthy donors (dated by TCRdb to about 2017). Turning to the overall study: According to an earlier analysis of a few hundred of the donors, about 179 million T cells yielded 95 million to 140 million unique TCR beta sequences and 276 Gb of sequence data. The study aimed to test whether cataloging public T cell receptors could reveal signatures of past pathogen exposure. All discovery cohort repertoires had been generated on a single sequencing platform. An earlier analysis of 587 of the donors used high-throughput TCR beta sequencing to judge whether each TCR beta V gene segment behaved as functional or pseudogenic. Besides the first cohort of 666 subjects, a separate validation cohort made up of roughly 130 different subjects was used. The study profiled the T cell repertoires of approximately 700 subjects by immunosequencing and related them to cytomegalovirus serostatus. Roughly 300 gigabases of sequencing data and approximately 85 million unique TCR sequences were included in an early release covering about 700 HLA-typed donors. Four to six DR-DQ haplotypes were handled as single units for association and clustering, since linkage in the cohort was strong. Typing coverage varied by locus: 629-630 donors for A, B, C, DRB1 and DQB1; approximately 500 for DQA1; around 570 for DPA1; more than 450 for DPB1. HLA typing covered class I and class II loci at four-digit resolution. Across approximately 400 genotyped donors of the cohort, an average of about 200,000 unique TCR beta nucleotide sequences per donor were sequenced, and 15% to 20% of those sequences were non-productive. The study combined high-throughput TCR immunosequencing, statistical association of individual TCRs with disease status, and machine learning to predict cytomegalovirus infection status. Donor age, sex, ethnicity and CMV serostatus were compiled together with the repertoire data. A later analysis re-examined previously published TCR beta repertoires from 610 or so donors and added high-resolution HLA genotyping to investigate patterns of TCR occurrence. In a later genetic analysis, genome-wide SNP genotypes for about 65% of the 666 donors were used, and that subset was treated as a discovery cohort. The genetic ancestry cluster associated with self-reported Caucasian donors included approximately 85% of the 398 genotyped donors. Rather than using new phenotypic data, the later analysis identified candidate immune exposures from TCR beta sequences and from how often those sequences occurred across donors.

The receptor library was made with the immunoSEQ multiplex PCR assay. A mixture of 60 forward primers for TCR Vbeta segments and 13 reverse primers for TCR Jbeta segments was used in the multiplex PCR. The CDR3 region of rearranged TCR beta genes was amplified from genomic DNA with a multiplex PCR assay. On the Illumina HiSeq System, the amplified TCR beta libraries were sequenced as 87-base-pair reads. The paper's processing steps were these. A later analysis tallied 70 million to 100 million unique TCR beta chains across the 666 repertoires, and around 12 million of those chains were shared by two or more donors. To remove PCR and sequencing errors, raw reads were error-corrected and collapsed into unique sequences using a nearest-neighbor algorithm that merged closely related sequences. CDR3 sequences were aligned to IMGT reference sequences to assign V, D and J gene segments. For a sequence to be retained, a match of at least six nucleotides to both a V gene segment and a J gene segment was required. Rearrangements were called productive when the CDR3 lacked stop codons and stayed in frame with V and J; all others were non-productive. CDR3 was defined by IMGT convention, running from the second conserved V-encoded cysteine to the conserved J-encoded phenylalanine. Sequences without an unambiguous match to a single V gene segment were excluded from the earlier analysis of approximately 600 of the donors. In an earlier analysis of a few hundred of the donors, V segments were called functional above 56.7% productive rearrangements and were called segregating when the between-donor standard deviation exceeded 5%. A statistical classification framework was built to diagnose cytomegalovirus status from the catalog of TCR beta chain sequences. In a later analysis, TCR nucleotide sequences were compared against IMGT/GENE-DB human TR gene sequences so that V and J genes could be assigned. A later analysis assigned CDR3 sequences and most-parsimonious VDJ recombination scenarios with the TCRdist pipeline. In a later analysis, each TCR beta chain was defined by its CDR3 amino acid sequence together with its V-gene family, and reads lacking a unique V-gene family were excluded. As a way to deal with suspected cross-contamination and a sequencing artifact, a later analysis dropped hundreds of nucleotide sequences that were highly shared and had low generation probability. In a later analysis, a clonal expansion index for each public chain was calculated from normalized within-repertoire ranks of inferred template counts. A later analysis computed generation probabilities with a VDJ recombination model fitted to out-of-frame rearrangements, and checked the results against IGoR. In a later analysis, hypergeometric tests were used to score TCR-TCR, TCR-HLA and TCR-CMV co-occurrence, with a repertoire-size bias correction applied to TCR pairs. To estimate false discovery rates, a later analysis permuted the HLA or CMV assignments 20 times. A later analysis grouped co-occurring TCRs with DBSCAN, adding TCRdist sequence similarity when clustering within HLA-allele-positive subsets. Repertoires with fewer than 30,000 or more than 120,000 public chains, plus five repertoires with anomalous nucleotide sharing, were excluded from co-occurrence clustering. Imported from immuneACCESS, the table was reduced by TCRdb to in-frame sequences with V and J called. These copies leave out some clones; in studies compared against another copy, an unresolved V gene accounts for under half, and the cause of the remainder is not known. The D gene and trimming were derived from the DNA, and the V and J assignments and clone size from that table. The sample table gives some 120,000 clones. The top ten hold 1% of the sample.

The germline V gene encodes CDR1 SGHRS and CDR2 YFSETQ. V and J are trimmed by 0 bases and 2 bases, and the gene matches miss 2 bases of the junction. From the cysteine up to the phenylalanine, the CDR3 has a length of 15 residues. Only CDR3 DNA remains: 45 bases, in frame from the first base. The cohort consisted of hundreds of healthy bone marrow donors. All cohort members were sampled while nominally healthy, although unrecorded immune exposures were likely present. The donor was CMV seronegative and belonged to the group of more than 300 seronegative cohort members. Every donor gave a peripheral blood sample, and the peripheral blood mononuclear cells from that sample were used for TCR beta sequencing. Genomic DNA extraction from the blood cell samples was performed with the Qiagen DNeasy Blood Extraction Kit. Here is what the overall study found, with its caveats: It was suggested by the authors that the approach could potentially be generalized to other disease states and immunological phenotypes. In the study, 150 to 200 TCR beta chains were listed as associated with cytomegalovirus. The only immune exposure information available for the cohort was CMV serostatus. A further reported finding was that TCR beta sequences accurately predicted the HLA-A and HLA-B alleles for most subjects in the first cohort. A few of the identified cytomegalovirus-associated TCR beta chains were confirmed in vitro to be specific for cytomegalovirus antigens. In this cohort, only TCR beta chains were sequenced, and detectable features were limited by the absence of alpha or paired-chain data. Some IMGT-functional V segments, including TRBV6-2 and TRBV6-3, could not be told apart with the 87-base-pair reads, so those segments were excluded. In a later analysis, most CMV-associated TCR beta chains were found to appear HLA-restricted, with HLA associations seemingly driven largely by CMV exposure. In an earlier analysis of some 640 of the donors, most TCR beta V segments were observed in productive rearrangements about 90% or about 30% of the time, broadly matching IMGT annotations. The classifier was reported to diagnose cytomegalovirus status with high specificity and sensitivity in both the original cohort and the validation cohort. Linkage disequilibrium might explain the correlated functional status among segregating V segments, but an unknown experimental factor could not be ruled out. Compared with the approximately 600-donor mean, donors in an Asian-associated ancestry cluster had fewer N-insertions in productive TCRs, according to a later genetic analysis. While some public TCRs were present in many individuals, most TCR sequences turned up only very rarely across donors. A later analysis found that HLA-associated TCR beta chains were more clonally expanded and had lower generation probabilities than equally common non-associated chains. Because counts were too low, more than 15 rarely observed V segments, including chromosome 9 orphons, were left out of the earlier analysis of 500 to 650 of the donors. Sequencing depth was assumed to be roughly uniform across donors in the presence/absence analyses, though that assumption may not hold. A later analysis found that TCR association rates varied across HLA loci, with DRB1 alleles showing the most associated TCRs and HLA-C alleles the fewest. A later analysis reported that several top co-occurrence clusters appeared linked to parvovirus B19, influenza, CMV and Epstein-Barr virus. When HLA alleles, especially DR and DQ, strongly co-occurred, TCR associations were difficult to assign to individual alleles. In a later genetic analysis, a missense DCLRE1C variant was associated with V-gene and J-gene trimming of TCR beta chains, and the association was replicated in an independent cohort. HLA typing was unavailable for some donors at each locus, so association tests used only the typed subset. A cluster of highly shared sequence variants was judged likely to represent a technical artifact of the sequencing pipeline. A later analysis associated about 17,000 TCR beta sequences with specific HLA alleles at a false discovery rate of 0.05.

The receptor comes from a man younger than 35 in good health and CMV-seronegative. This sequence uses TRBV5-1 and TRBJ2-5; the central 9 bases match TRBD1. The sequencing sample was made of PBMCs. Read as DNA, the sequence is TGCGCCAGCAGCTTGGACGGGACAGGGCAAGAGACCCAGTACTTC. Translated, it reads CASSLDGTGQETQYF.